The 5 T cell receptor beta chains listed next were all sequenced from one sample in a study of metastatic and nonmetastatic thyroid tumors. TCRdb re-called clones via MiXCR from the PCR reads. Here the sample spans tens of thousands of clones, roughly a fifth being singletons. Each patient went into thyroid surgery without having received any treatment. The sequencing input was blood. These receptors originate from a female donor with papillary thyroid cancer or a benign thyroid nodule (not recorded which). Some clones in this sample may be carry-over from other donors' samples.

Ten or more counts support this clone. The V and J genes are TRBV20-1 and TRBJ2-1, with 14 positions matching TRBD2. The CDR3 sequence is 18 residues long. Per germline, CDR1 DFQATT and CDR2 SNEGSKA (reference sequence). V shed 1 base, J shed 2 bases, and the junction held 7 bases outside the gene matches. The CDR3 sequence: CSARAGLAGVGPYNEQFF. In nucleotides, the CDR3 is TGCAGTGCTAGAGCGGGACTAGCGGGAGTTGGCCCCTACAATGAGCAGTTCTTC.

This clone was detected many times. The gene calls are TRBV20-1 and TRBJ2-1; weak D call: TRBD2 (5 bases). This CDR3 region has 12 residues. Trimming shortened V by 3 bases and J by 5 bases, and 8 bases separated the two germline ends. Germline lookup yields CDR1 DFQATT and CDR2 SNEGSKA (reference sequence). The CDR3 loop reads CSASSSHNEQFF. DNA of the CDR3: TGCAGTGCTAGTTCTAGCCACAATGAGCAGTTCTTC.

The DNA for the CDR3 is TGCAGTGCTAGAGATCGAGGGGTAATCTATGGCTACACCTTC. It yields the protein CSARDRGVIYGYTF. The chain has TRBV20-1 and TRBJ1-2, with a tentative D call TRBD1 (5 bases). Trimming removed 0 bases from V and 4 bases from J, with 12 bases in between. The CDR3 covers 14 residues. CDR1 DFQATT and CDR2 SNEGSKA come from the germline V gene (reference sequence).

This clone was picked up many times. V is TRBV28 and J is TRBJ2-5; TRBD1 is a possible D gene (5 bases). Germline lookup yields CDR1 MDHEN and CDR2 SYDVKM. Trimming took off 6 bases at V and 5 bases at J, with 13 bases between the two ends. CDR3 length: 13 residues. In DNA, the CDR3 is TGTGCCAGCAGGGGGCAGGGTTGGGAGACCCAGTACTTC. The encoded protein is CASRGQGWETQYF.

CDR3 in amino acids: CSSLAIAQCSYEQYF. CDR3 sequence (DNA): TGCAGTTCCCTGGCCATTGCACAGTGCTCCTACGAGCAGTACTTC. This chain uses TRBV20-1 with TRBJ2-7; D is ambiguous. The CDR3 is made up of 15 amino acids. Germline CDR1 reads DFQATT; CDR2 reads SNEGSKA (reference sequence). V gave up 8 bases and J gave up 0 bases, with 20 bases separating them.